The 27 T cell receptor beta chains in this list originate from one sample, sequenced in a study of blood T cell repertoires in COVID-19. Produced via immunoSEQ multiplex PCR; TCRdb's table is partial and in-frame only. The top ten clones hold 2.5% to 3.5% of a sample with 180,000 or so clones, around 86% of them seen once. Sequencing was performed on peripheral blood. The receptor source for this set is a woman aged 30 to 39 with active or convalescent COVID-19.

This chain joins TRBV30 and TRBJ1-1; 8 bases line up with TRBD1. The CDR3 spans 15 residues. CDR1 is GTSNPN and CDR2 is SVGIG in the germline V gene (reference sequence). V was pared by 2 bases and J by 3 bases, with 8 bases of the junction left unmatched. The CDR3 nucleotides read TGTGCCTGGAGTATCCCCGGACAGGGTGACACTGAAGCTTTCTTT. Translation: CAWSIPGQGDTEAFF.

The J gene is TRBJ1-1, the V gene TRBV6-4, with a weak D call TRBD1 (5 bases). Germline-derived CDR1 and CDR2 are MRHNA and SNTAGT. This CDR3 is built from 14 residues. V was cut by 0 bases and J by 11 bases, with 16 bases left in between. The CDR3 nucleotides read TGTGCCAGCAGTGACTCGAGGACATCGAGCGAGGCTTTCTTT. Protein product: CASSDSRTSSEAFF.

The chain combines TRBV5-4 with TRBJ2-7; 10 nucleotides align to TRBD2. The J segment lost 6 bases and the V segment lost 4 bases, leaving 7 bases of the junction unmatched. This CDR3 region has 14 residues. Germline V gene data show CDR1 as SGHNT and CDR2 as YYREEE (reference sequence). The CDR3 DNA reads as TGTGCCAGCAGCCCCACCCTAGCGGGAGTCGAGCAGTACTTC. The encoded protein is CASSPTLAGVEQYF.

This rearrangement joins TRBV20-1 to TRBJ1-6; possibly TRBD1 for D (5 bases). The CDR3 runs to 17 residues. In germline, CDR1 is DFQATT, CDR2 SNEGSKA (reference sequence). V lost 3 bases and J lost 0, with 15 bases in between. CDR3 region: CSASTVMGGSYNSPLHF. DNA of the CDR3: TGCAGTGCTAGTACAGTTATGGGGGGCTCCTATAATTCACCCCTCCACTTT.

The chain joins TRBV5-5 to TRBJ1-5, with TRBD1 matching over 9 bases. Germline V gene data show CDR1 as SGHKS and CDR2 as YYEKEE (reference sequence). The ends lost 4 bases at V and 3 bases at J; junction bases unmatched: 5. The CDR3 spans 15 residues. In DNA form, the CDR3 reads TGTGCCAGCAGCCGGGGACAGGGCCACAATCAGCCCCAGCATTTT. This encodes CASSRGQGHNQPQHF.

The chain joins TRBV10-1 to TRBJ1-2, with 7 bases identical to TRBD1. V lost 6 bases and J lost 8; bases outside the gene matches: 12. CDR1 WNHNN and CDR2 SYGVQD come from the germline V gene (reference sequence). The length of the CDR3 is 14 residues. CDR3 loop: CASSAGTVGGGYTF. The CDR3 DNA reads TGCGCCAGCAGCGCCGGGACAGTTGGGGGCGGCTACACCTTC.

The chain has TRBV10-1 and TRBJ1-2; 7 bases match TRBD1. Germline V gene sequence: CDR1 WNHNN, CDR2 SYGVQD (reference sequence). This CDR3 comprises 16 residues. Germline trimming cut 2 bases from V and 7 bases from J; bases unmatched to any gene: 13. CDR3 nucleotides: TGCGCCAGCAGTGAGATGACAGGGAATGGTTTCGGTGGCTACACCTTC. Translation: CASSEMTGNGFGGYTF.

The chain couples TRBV20-1 to TRBJ2-1; 11 nucleotides match TRBD2. Per the germline V gene, CDR1 is DFQATT and CDR2 is SNEGSKA (reference sequence). The V gene end was trimmed by 3 bases and the J gene end by 8 bases; junction bases not matched to a gene: 9. The CDR3 length is 15 residues. CDR3 sequence: CSASQASGRKDEQFF. In DNA form, the CDR3 reads TGCAGTGCTAGTCAGGCTAGCGGGAGGAAGGATGAGCAGTTCTTC.

A word on this clone: The junction does not match germline at one end; this may be a read error. The J gene is TRBJ2-1, the V gene TRBV7-7; weak D call: TRBD2 (5 bases). The CDR3 is made up of 13 amino acids. Germline assignment: CDR1 SSHAT and CDR2 FNYEAQ (reference sequence). The CDR3 spells CASSSSTQSGQFF. DNA for the CDR3: TGTGCTAGCAGCTCCAGCACGCAAAGCGGGCAGTTCTTC.

V gene TRBV4-1 combines with J gene TRBJ1-2; 8 bases line up with TRBD1. CDR1 is MGHRA, CDR2 YSYEKL, per germline. CDR3 length: 17 amino acids. V was pared by 2 bases and J by 4 bases, with 12 bases of the junction left unmatched. CDR3 sequence: CASSQPIRDRRLYGYTF. The CDR3 coding sequence is TGCGCCAGCAGCCAACCCATAAGGGACAGGCGCCTCTATGGCTACACCTTC.

This chain connects TRBV4-2 to TRBJ1-2; D possibly corresponds to TRBD1 (5 bases). CDR3 length: 14 amino acids. Deletions cut 1 base from V and 8 bases from J, with 14 bases between. Germline V gene sequence: CDR1 LGHNA, CDR2 YNFKEQ. The CDR3 reads CASSQGRAEGGYTF. DNA for the CDR3: TGTGCCAGCAGCCAAGGCAGGGCTGAAGGAGGCTACACCTTC.

The V gene is TRBV28, the J gene TRBJ1-2, with TRBD1 matching 8 bases. V was clipped by 5 bases and J by 8 bases; unmatched bases: 7. Germline CDR1 MDHEN, CDR2 SYDVKM. The CDR3 totals 13 residues. The CDR3 region has the DNA TGTGCCAGCAGTCCCCAGGGGGCGCGCGGCTACACCTTC. It is translated as CASSPQGARGYTF.

The genes are TRBV25-1 and TRBJ1-4; 7 bases fit TRBD1. The germline CDR1 and CDR2 sequences are MGHDK and SYGVNS. The CDR3 loop spans 16 amino acids. After removal of 3 bases from V and 3 bases from J, the junction contained 7 bases not matched to a gene. The chain's CDR3 is CASSDPRQGPNEKLFF. The CDR3 coding sequence is TGTGCCAGCAGTGACCCACGACAGGGCCCTAATGAAAAACTGTTTTTT.

This chain links TRBV2 with TRBJ2-1, with TRBD2 matching over 8 bases. Germline values: CDR1 SNHLY, CDR2 FYNNEI. This CDR3 has 15 residues. Unmatched junction bases numbered 9, after V lost 3 bases and J lost 8 bases. CDR3 loop: CASSEQGLVKDEQFF. As DNA, the CDR3 is TGTGCCAGCAGTGAGCAGGGACTAGTAAAGGATGAGCAGTTCTTC.

V is TRBV6-5 and J is TRBJ1-1; D may be TRBD1 (5 bases). V was cut by 5 bases and J by 7 bases, with 14 bases left in between. The CDR3 runs 13 residues. CDR1 MNHEY and CDR2 SVGAGI come from the germline V gene. The CDR3 is CASSRQGVGEAFF. The CDR3 nucleotides are TGTGCCAGCAGTAGGCAGGGTGTCGGTGAAGCTTTCTTT.

V gene TRBV11-3 combines with J gene TRBJ2-7, with D perhaps matching TRBD1 (5 bases). V gave up 3 bases and J gave up 5 bases, with 17 bases separating them. The germline CDR1 and CDR2 sequences are SGHNT and YENEEA. The CDR3 loop spans 15 amino acids. In nucleotides, the CDR3 is TGTGCCAGCAGCTTGGGTGACAGACGAATCCACGAGCAGTACTTC. As protein: CASSLGDRRIHEQYF.

The chain has TRBV2 and TRBJ2-3, with 7 bases that match TRBD2. The ends lost 3 bases at V and 2 bases at J; junction bases unmatched: 5. The germline gives CDR1 SNHLY, CDR2 FYNNEI. The CDR3 has 15 residues. Written as DNA, the CDR3 is TGTGCCAGCAGTGAGGCTAGCGGTTACACAGATACGCAGTATTTT. Protein sequence: CASSEASGYTDTQYF.

Of note for this clone: Germline and junction disagree at one end, which may indicate a read error. This chain uses TRBV6-1 with TRBJ2-4, with D possibly matching TRBD2 (7 bases). The CDR3 has 13 residues. Per the germline V gene, CDR1 is MNHNS and CDR2 is SASEGT. The CDR3 DNA reads as TGTGCCAGCAGTGAATGGGGGCTTAGAGGGACTATTTTC. Its translation is CASSEWGLRGTIF.

The chain employs TRBV11-2 and TRBJ2-7; possible D gene TRBD2, 6 bases. V was trimmed by 2 bases and J by 0 bases, leaving 8 bases between them. From germline, CDR1 is SGHAT and CDR2 FQNNGV. This CDR3 contains 14 residues. The CDR3 DNA follows: TGTGCCAGCAGCTTAACGGGGGTCTCCTACGAGCAGTACTTC. It specifies CASSLTGVSYEQYF.

The chain carries TRBV5-6 and TRBJ1-1, with unresolved D. This CDR3 comprises 14 residues. V lost 4 bases and J lost 2, with 12 bases in between. Germline assignment: CDR1 SGHDT and CDR2 YYEEEE. The chain's CDR3 is CASSAGLVNTEAFF. CDR3 sequence (DNA): TGTGCCAGCAGCGCCGGACTGGTTAACACTGAAGCTTTCTTT.

The gene calls are TRBV6-5 and TRBJ1-2, with D uncertain. Per the germline V gene, CDR1 is MNHEY and CDR2 is SVGAGI. V lost 7 bases to trimming and J lost 3 bases, with 9 bases between them. The length of the CDR3 is 12 residues. CDR3 protein: CASKDTYYGYTF. CDR3 bases: TGTGCCAGCAAAGACACCTACTATGGCTACACCTTC.

V usage is TRBV7-9 and J usage is TRBJ2-4; 8 nucleotides align to TRBD1. Unmatched junction bases numbered 1, after V lost 0 bases and J lost 3 bases. Germline values: CDR1 SEHNR, CDR2 FQNEAQ (reference sequence). The CDR3 covers 15 residues. CDR3 sequence reads: CASSLAGQDKNIQYF. CDR3 sequence (DNA): TGTGCCAGCAGCTTAGCGGGACAGGACAAAAACATTCAGTACTTC.

The rearrangement links TRBV29-1 to TRBJ1-1; TRBD1 agrees at 9 bases. V was clipped by 4 bases and J by 2 bases; unmatched bases: 20. The CDR3 is 19 amino acids. The V gene's germline CDR1 is SQVTM and CDR2 ANQGSEA. The CDR3 coding sequence is TGCAGCGTTGGTCCTCCTCATCCCGGGACAGGGAAAGACAACACTGAAGCTTTCTTT. Its protein is CSVGPPHPGTGKDNTEAFF.

The rearrangement uses TRBV7-9 and TRBJ2-7, with no clear D. In germline, CDR1 is SEHNR, CDR2 FQNEAQ (reference sequence). Trimming shortened V by 3 bases and J by 3 bases, and 6 bases separated the two germline ends. The CDR3 loop spans 12 amino acids. CDR3 region: CASSLEIYEQYF. CDR3 coding DNA: TGTGCCAGCAGCTTGGAGATCTACGAGCAGTACTTC.

The chain links TRBV4-1 to TRBJ1-6, with TRBD1 matching 7 bases. Germline lookup yields CDR1 MGHRA and CDR2 YSYEKL. The V segment lost 5 bases and the J segment 1 base; nucleotides outside the gene matches: 8. The CDR3 consists of 17 residues. CDR3 in DNA: TGCGCCAGCAGCAACCGGGACAGTGGATCCTATAATTCACCCCTCCACTTT. Translating it yields CASSNRDSGSYNSPLHF.

The chain couples TRBV18 to TRBJ2-3; 8 nucleotides line up with TRBD2. The V gene end was trimmed by 2 bases and the J gene end by 0 bases; junction bases not matched to a gene: 7. The CDR3 covers 17 residues. Germline lookup yields CDR1 KGHSH and CDR2 LQKENI. The CDR3 region has the DNA TGTGCCAGCTCACCATCCCTAGCGGGTACTAGCACAGATACGCAGTATTTT. Its protein is CASSPSLAGTSTDTQYF.

The rearrangement uses TRBV12-3 or TRBV12-4 and TRBJ2-5; the match to TRBD1 covers 7 bases. V gave up 4 bases and J gave up 5 bases; unmatched junction bases: 4. The CDR3 runs 13 residues. As DNA, the CDR3 is TGTGCCAGCAGTTCGACAGGGCGGGAGACCCAGTACTTC. Encoded protein: CASSSTGRETQYF.